Listed below are T cell receptor beta chains from one sample, sequenced in a study of shared clonotypes between healthy human individuals. Profiled with immunoSEQ multiplex PCR; TCRdb holds only in-frame clones, not every one. The repertoire holds 2 million to 3 million clones, with more than 85% as singletons. The sequenced sample was naive CD4+ T cells from PBMCs. These receptors originate from a man between 18 and 35 years old in good health. Some clones in this sample may be carry-over from other donors' samples. The CDR3 runs from the conserved cysteine through the conserved F or W. D genes are given only for firm matches. Size is omitted from some rows. Given values are once, few, many or a class for expanded clones.

>17|TRBV5-6|TRBJ2-1|NA|NA
CASSLLAGTSSYNEQFF
TGTGCCAGCAGCCTCTTGGCGGGAACAAGCTCCTACAATGAGCAGTTCTTC
>17|TRBV4-1|TRBJ2-5|NA|NA
CASSQGPGRTYQETQYF
TGCGCCAGCAGCCAAGGTCCGGGACGGACGTACCAAGAGACCCAGTACTTC
>13|TRBV29-1|TRBJ2-3|NA|NA
CSVATGRADTQYF
TGCAGCGTTGCGACCGGGAGAGCAGATACGCAGTATTTT
>16|TRBV5-6|TRBJ1-1|NA|NA
CASSRPGGAGNTEAFF
TGTGCCAGCAGCCGCCCCGGGGGGGCGGGGAACACTGAAGCTTTCTTT
>17|TRBV28|TRBJ1-2|once|TRBD1
CASTTSLNRGHDYGYTF
TGTGCCAGCACCACATCCCTGAACAGGGGGCATGACTATGGCTACACCTTC
>14|TRBV6-6|TRBJ2-3|NA|NA
CASSYFLSTDTQYF
TGTGCCAGCAGTTATTTTCTTAGCACAGATACGCAGTATTTT
>16|TRBV10-3|TRBJ2-2|NA|NA
CAISVGAGMNTGELFF
TGTGCCATCAGTGTGGGGGCAGGGATGAACACCGGGGAGCTGTTTTTT
>12|TRBV23-1|TRBJ1-5|NA|NA
CASGGIRKPQHF
TGCGCCAGCGGAGGAATCAGGAAGCCCCAGCATTTT
>15|TRBV2|TRBJ1-2|NA|TRBD1
CASSETLQGDRRYTF
TGTGCCAGCAGTGAGACCTTACAGGGGGACCGACGCTACACCTTC
>16|TRBV4-1|TRBJ2-3|NA|NA
CASSQVEVSGTDTQYF
TGCGCCAGCAGCCAAGTGGAGGTTAGCGGCACAGATACGCAGTATTTT
>13|TRBV19|TRBJ2-1|NA|NA
CASGPGNNNEQFF
TGTGCCAGTGGGCCGGGCAATAACAATGAGCAGTTCTTC
>15|TRBV9|TRBJ1-5|NA|NA
CASSSMGVYGQPQHF
TGTGCCAGCAGCTCCATGGGGGTTTATGGTCAGCCCCAGCATTTT
>14|TRBV19|TRBJ1-1|NA|NA
CASSSGPLNTEAFF
TGTGCCAGTAGTTCTGGACCACTGAACACTGAAGCTTTCTTT
>15|TRBV29-1|TRBJ1-1|NA|TRBD1
CSVPRDRAWNTEAFF
TGCAGCGTCCCCCGGGACAGGGCGTGGAACACTGAAGCTTTCTTT
>14|TRBV7-3|TRBJ2-6|NA|NA
CASSLISGANVLTF
TGTGCCAGCAGCTTAATCTCTGGGGCCAACGTCCTGACTTTC
>15|TRBV28|TRBJ2-3|NA|TRBD1
CASSKQGAFSDTQYF
TGTGCCAGCAGCAAACAGGGGGCGTTTTCGGATACGCAGTATTTT
>14|TRBV29-1|TRBJ2-7|once|NA
CSVEVTGISYEQYF
TGCAGCGTTGAAGTTACCGGGATCTCCTACGAGCAGTACTTC
>16|TRBV7-8|TRBJ2-7|NA|NA
CASSPNPAGATYEQYF
TGTGCCAGCAGCCCCAACCCTGCGGGCGCTACCTACGAGCAGTACTTC
>17|TRBV14|TRBJ2-7|NA|NA
CASSQVGSFRIPYEQYF
TGTGCCAGCAGCCAAGTAGGCTCCTTTCGAATCCCCTACGAGCAGTACTTC
>15|TRBV27|TRBJ2-7|NA|NA
CASSSLYLTSYEQYF
TGTGCCAGCAGTTCGCTCTATCTCACCTCCTACGAGCAGTACTTC
>13|TRBV28|TRBJ2-2|NA|NA
CASSSLLPGELFF
TGTGCCAGCAGTTCCCTACTTCCCGGGGAGCTGTTTTTT
>13|TRBV30|TRBJ2-5|once|NA
CAWSVQDRETQYF
TGTGCCTGGAGTGTACAGGATAGAGAGACCCAGTACTTC
>14|TRBV7-9|TRBJ2-1|once|NA
CASRAATRNQEQFF
TGTGCCAGCAGGGCCGCGACTAGAAACCAGGAGCAGTTCTTC
>14|TRBV18|TRBJ2-7|NA|NA
CASSPGRVFYEQYF
TGTGCCAGCTCACCTGGACGGGTTTTCTACGAGCAGTACTTC
>14|TRBV5-1|TRBJ1-1|NA|NA
CASSQGTLNTEAFF
TGCGCCAGCAGCCAGGGAACCCTGAACACTGAAGCTTTCTTT
>17|TRBV4-2|TRBJ1-4|NA|NA
CASSPTRVTGRNEKLFF
TGTGCCAGCAGTCCAACGCGGGTAACAGGTCGTAATGAAAAACTGTTTTTT
>14|TRBV5-1|TRBJ2-7|once|TRBD2
CASSLEGLAYEQYF
TGCGCCAGCAGCTTGGAAGGACTAGCGTACGAGCAGTACTTC
>14|TRBV7-8|TRBJ1-4|NA|TRBD1
CASSLGTGDEKLFF
TGTGCCAGCAGCTTAGGGACAGGGGATGAAAAACTGTTTTTT
>21|TRBV10-3|TRBJ2-7|NA|NA
CAISERGAPPGAPGVSYEQYF
TGTGCCATCAGTGAACGGGGGGCCCCTCCTGGGGCACCGGGAGTATCTTACGAGCAGTACTTC
>14|TRBV28|TRBJ2-3|NA|NA
CASSVTTSTDTQYF
TGTGCCAGCAGTGTAACTACCTCCACAGATACGCAGTATTTT
>14|TRBV5-4|TRBJ2-1|NA|TRBD2
CASSLGSGRNEQFF
TGTGCCAGCAGCTTGGGGTCCGGGAGGAATGAGCAGTTCTTC
>13|TRBV2|TRBJ1-1|NA|NA
CASSAPSYTEAFF
TGTGCCAGCAGTGCGCCGAGCTACACTGAAGCTTTCTTT
>14|TRBV27|TRBJ1-1|NA|NA
CASSFRGLNTEAFF
TGTGCCAGCAGTTTTCGGGGGTTGAACACTGAAGCTTTCTTT
>11|TRBV30|TRBJ1-3|NA|NA
CAWTPGNTIYF
TGTGCCTGGACGCCTGGAAACACCATATATTTT
>11|TRBV28|TRBJ1-1|NA|NA
CASRAPGEAFF
TGTGCCAGCAGAGCGCCAGGGGAAGCTTTCTTT
>16|TRBV4-3|TRBJ2-7|NA|TRBD1
CASSRNQRDRAYEQYF
TGCGCCAGCAGCCGAAATCAGCGGGACAGGGCATACGAGCAGTACTTC
>17|TRBV6-1|TRBJ1-2|NA|NA
CASSEIRRLKTNYGYTF
TGTGCCAGCAGTGAAATTCGACGACTTAAAACTAACTATGGCTACACCTTC
>16|TRBV7-9|TRBJ2-2|once|TRBD2
CASSLSRLAGAGELFF
TGTGCCAGCAGCTTATCAAGGCTAGCGGGAGCCGGGGAGCTGTTTTTT
>15|TRBV9|TRBJ1-2|NA|TRBD1
CASSRTGGADYGYTF
TGTGCCAGCAGCCGAACAGGGGGCGCGGACTATGGCTACACCTTC
>18|TRBV7-2|TRBJ2-5|NA|TRBD2
CASSLLAGGPEVHETQYF
TGTGCCAGCAGCTTACTAGCGGGAGGCCCAGAGGTGCACGAGACCCAGTACTTC
>15|TRBV28|TRBJ1-4|NA|NA
CASSPGGRGGEKLFF
TGTGCCAGCAGCCCTGGGGGCCGGGGCGGTGAAAAACTGTTTTTT
>15|TRBV9|TRBJ1-4|NA|NA
CASSVGRVTNEKLFF
TGTGCCAGCAGCGTAGGAAGGGTCACTAATGAAAAACTGTTTTTT